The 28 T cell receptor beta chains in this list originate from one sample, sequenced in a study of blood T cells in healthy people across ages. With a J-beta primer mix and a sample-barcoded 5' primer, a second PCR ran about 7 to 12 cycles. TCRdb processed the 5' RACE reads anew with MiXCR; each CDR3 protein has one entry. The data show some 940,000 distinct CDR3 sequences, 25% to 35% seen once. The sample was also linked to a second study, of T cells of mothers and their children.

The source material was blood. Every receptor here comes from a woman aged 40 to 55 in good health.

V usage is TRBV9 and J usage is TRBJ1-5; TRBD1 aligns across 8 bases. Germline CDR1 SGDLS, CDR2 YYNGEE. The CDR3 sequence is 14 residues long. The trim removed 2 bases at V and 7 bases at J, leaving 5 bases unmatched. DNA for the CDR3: TGTGCCAGCAGCGTTACCGGGACAGGACAGCCCCAGCATTTT. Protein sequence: CASSVTGTGQPQHF.

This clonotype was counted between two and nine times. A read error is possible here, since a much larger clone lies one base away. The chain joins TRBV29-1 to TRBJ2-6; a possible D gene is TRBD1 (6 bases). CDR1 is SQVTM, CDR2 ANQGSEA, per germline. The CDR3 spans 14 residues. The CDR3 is CSVHAGAGANVRTF. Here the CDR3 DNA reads TGCAGCGTCCATGCAGGGGCTGGGGCCAACGTCCGGACTTTC.

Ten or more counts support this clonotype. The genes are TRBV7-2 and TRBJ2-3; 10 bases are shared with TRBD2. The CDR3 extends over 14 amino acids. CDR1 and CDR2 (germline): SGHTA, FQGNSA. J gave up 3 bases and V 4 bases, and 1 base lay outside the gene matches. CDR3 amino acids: CASSSSGGTDTQYF. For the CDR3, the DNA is TGTGCCAGCAGCTCTAGCGGGGGTACAGATACGCAGTATTTT.

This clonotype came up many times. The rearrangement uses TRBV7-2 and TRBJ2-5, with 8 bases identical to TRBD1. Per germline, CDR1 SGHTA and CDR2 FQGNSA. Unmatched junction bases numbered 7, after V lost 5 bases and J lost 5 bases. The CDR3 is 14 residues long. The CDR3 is CASSITRQGETQYF. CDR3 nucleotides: TGTGCCAGCAGCATTACACGACAGGGGGAGACCCAGTACTTC. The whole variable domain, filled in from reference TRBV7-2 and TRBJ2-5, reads GAGVSQSPSNKVTEKGKDVELRCDPISGHTALYWYRQSLGQGLEFLIYFQGNSAPDKSGLPSDRFSAERTGGSVSTLTIQRTQQEDSAVYLCASSITRQGETQYFGPGTRLLVL.

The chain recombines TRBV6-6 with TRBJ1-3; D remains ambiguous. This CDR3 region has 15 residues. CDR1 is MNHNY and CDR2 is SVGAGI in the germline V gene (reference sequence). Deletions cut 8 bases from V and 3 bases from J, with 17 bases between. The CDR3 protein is CASVAPGELGNTIYF. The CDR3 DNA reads TGTGCCAGCGTAGCGCCGGGAGAACTTGGAAACACCATATATTTT.

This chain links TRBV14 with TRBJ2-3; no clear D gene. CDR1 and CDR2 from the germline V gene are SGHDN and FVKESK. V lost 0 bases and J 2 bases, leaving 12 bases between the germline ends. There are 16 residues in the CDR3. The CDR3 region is CASSQDQPLITDTQYF. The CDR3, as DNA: TGTGCCAGCAGCCAAGATCAGCCTCTTATCACAGATACGCAGTATTTT.

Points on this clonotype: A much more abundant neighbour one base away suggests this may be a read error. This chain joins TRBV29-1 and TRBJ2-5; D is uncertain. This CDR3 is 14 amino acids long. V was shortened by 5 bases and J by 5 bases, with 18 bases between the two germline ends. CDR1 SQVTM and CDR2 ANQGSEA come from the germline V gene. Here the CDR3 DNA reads TGCAGCGTTAAAGCACGGCACCCGAGGGAGACCCAGTACTTC. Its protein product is CSVKARHPRETQYF.

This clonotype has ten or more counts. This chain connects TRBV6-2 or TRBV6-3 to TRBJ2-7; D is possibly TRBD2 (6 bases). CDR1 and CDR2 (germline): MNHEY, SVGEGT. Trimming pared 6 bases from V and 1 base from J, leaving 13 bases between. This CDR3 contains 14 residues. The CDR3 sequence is CASRGLEYSYEQYF. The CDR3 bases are TGTGCCAGCAGGGGACTCGAATATTCCTACGAGCAGTACTTC.

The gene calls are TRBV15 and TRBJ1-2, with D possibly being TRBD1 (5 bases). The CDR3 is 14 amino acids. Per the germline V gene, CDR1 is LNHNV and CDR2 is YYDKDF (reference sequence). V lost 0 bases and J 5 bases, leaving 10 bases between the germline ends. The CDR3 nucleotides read TGTGCCACCAGCAGAGATTATGGGGGATATGGCTACACCTTC. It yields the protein CATSRDYGGYGYTF.

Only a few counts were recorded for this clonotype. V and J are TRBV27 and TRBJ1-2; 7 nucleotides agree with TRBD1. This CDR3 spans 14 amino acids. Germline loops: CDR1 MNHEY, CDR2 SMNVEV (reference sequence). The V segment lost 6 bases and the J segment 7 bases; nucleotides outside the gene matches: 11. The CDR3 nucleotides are TGTGCCAGCAGATCCCCAGGGGGATGGTCTGGCTACACCTTC. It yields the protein CASRSPGGWSGYTF.

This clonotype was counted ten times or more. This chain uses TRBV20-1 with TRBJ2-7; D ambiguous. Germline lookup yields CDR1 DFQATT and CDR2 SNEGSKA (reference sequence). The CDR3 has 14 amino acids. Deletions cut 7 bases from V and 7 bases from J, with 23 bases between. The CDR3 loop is CSVLPTIPSSEQYF. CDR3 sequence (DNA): TGCAGTGTTCTTCCCACCATACCTTCTTCGGAGCAGTACTTC.

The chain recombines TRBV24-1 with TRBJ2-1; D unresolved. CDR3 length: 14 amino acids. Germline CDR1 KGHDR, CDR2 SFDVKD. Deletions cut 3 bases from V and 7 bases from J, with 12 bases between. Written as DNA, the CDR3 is TGTGCCACCAGTGATCCCGGGTCCGCTAATGAGCAGTTCTTC. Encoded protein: CATSDPGSANEQFF.

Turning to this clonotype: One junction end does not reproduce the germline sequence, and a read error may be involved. DNA for the CDR3: TGTGCCAGCAGCCCGCCTGACCGTTCTGAGGCCAACGTCCTGACTTTC. This translates into CASSPPDRSEANVLTF. The rearrangement joins TRBV5-6 to TRBJ2-6; D unresolved. The germline V gene encodes CDR1 SGHDT and CDR2 YYEEEE. The CDR3 is 16 amino acids.

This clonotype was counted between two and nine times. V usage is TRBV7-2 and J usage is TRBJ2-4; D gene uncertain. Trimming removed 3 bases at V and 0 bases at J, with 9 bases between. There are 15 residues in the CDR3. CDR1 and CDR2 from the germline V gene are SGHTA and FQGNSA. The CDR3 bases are TGTGCCAGCAGCTTGAAGGTCCTAGCCAAAAACATTCAGTACTTC. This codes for CASSLKVLAKNIQYF.

CDR3 loop: CASSLDAGTANEKLFF. The CDR3 DNA follows: TGTGCCAGCAGTTTAGATGCCGGGACAGCGAATGAAAAACTGTTTTTT. J is TRBJ1-4 and V is TRBV12-3 or TRBV12-4, with TRBD1 matching over 7 bases. The trim removed 1 base at V and 5 bases at J, leaving 7 bases unmatched. The CDR3 length is 16 residues.

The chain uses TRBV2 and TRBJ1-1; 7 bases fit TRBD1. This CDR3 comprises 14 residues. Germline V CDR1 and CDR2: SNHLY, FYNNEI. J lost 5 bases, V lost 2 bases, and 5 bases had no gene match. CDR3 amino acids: CASSERGLVTEAFF. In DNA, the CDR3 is TGTGCCAGCAGTGAAAGGGGGCTGGTTACTGAAGCTTTCTTT.

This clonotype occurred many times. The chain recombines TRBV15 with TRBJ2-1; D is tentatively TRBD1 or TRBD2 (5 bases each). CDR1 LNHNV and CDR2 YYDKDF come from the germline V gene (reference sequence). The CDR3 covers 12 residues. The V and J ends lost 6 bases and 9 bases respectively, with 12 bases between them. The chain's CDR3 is CATSLRGAEQFF. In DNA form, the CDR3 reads TGTGCCACCAGTTTGAGAGGGGCTGAGCAGTTCTTC.

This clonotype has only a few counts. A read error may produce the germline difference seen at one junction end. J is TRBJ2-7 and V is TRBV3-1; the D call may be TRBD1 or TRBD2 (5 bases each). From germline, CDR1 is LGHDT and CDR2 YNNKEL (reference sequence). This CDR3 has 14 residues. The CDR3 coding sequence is TGTGCCAGCAGCTCTCCGGGACGGCACTACGGGCAGTACTTC. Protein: CASSSPGRHYGQYF.

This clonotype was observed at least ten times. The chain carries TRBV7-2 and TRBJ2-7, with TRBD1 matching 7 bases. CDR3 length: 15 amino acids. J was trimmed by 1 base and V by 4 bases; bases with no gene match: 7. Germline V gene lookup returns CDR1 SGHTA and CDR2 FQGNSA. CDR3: CASSSRTGHSYEQYF. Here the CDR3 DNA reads TGTGCCAGCAGCTCAAGGACAGGCCATTCCTACGAGCAGTACTTC.

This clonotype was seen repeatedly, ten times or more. The CDR3 DNA is TGTGCCAGCAGCTTAGATAGCGGGGGGGCCACAAACGAGCAGTACTTC. Translation gives CASSLDSGGATNEQYF. The chain uses TRBV7-2 and TRBJ2-7, with TRBD2 matching 11 bases. V lost 1 base and J lost 5; bases outside the gene matches: 7. This CDR3 contains 16 residues. Germline CDR1 is SGHTA and CDR2 is FQGNSA.

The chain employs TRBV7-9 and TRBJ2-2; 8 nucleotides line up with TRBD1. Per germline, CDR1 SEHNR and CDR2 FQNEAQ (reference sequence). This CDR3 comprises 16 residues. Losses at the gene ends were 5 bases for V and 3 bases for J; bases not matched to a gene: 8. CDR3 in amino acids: CASSPDRGWDTGELFF. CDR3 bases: TGTGCCAGCAGCCCCGACAGGGGATGGGACACCGGGGAGCTGTTTTTT.

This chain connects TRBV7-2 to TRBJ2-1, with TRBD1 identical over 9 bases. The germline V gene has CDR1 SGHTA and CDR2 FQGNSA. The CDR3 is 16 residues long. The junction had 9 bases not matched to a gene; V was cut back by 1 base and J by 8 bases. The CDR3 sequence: CASSLGFGQGYDEQFF. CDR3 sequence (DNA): TGTGCCAGCAGCTTAGGGTTCGGACAGGGGTACGATGAGCAGTTCTTC.

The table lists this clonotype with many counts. Here the CDR3 reads CASSLVTGYGYTF. The CDR3 DNA reads TGTGCCAGCAGCTTGGTAACCGGGTATGGCTACACCTTC. The chain couples TRBV7-8 to TRBJ1-2; D uncertain. V lost 3 bases to trimming and J lost 5 bases, with 10 bases between them. CDR1 is SGHVS and CDR2 is FQNEAQ in the germline V gene. This CDR3 is 13 amino acids long.

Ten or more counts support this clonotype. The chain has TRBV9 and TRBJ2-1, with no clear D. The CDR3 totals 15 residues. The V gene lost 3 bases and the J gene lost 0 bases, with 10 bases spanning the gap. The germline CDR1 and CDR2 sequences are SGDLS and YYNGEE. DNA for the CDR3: TGTGCCAGCAGCGACCCCTCTAGCTCCTACAATGAGCAGTTCTTC. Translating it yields CASSDPSSSYNEQFF.

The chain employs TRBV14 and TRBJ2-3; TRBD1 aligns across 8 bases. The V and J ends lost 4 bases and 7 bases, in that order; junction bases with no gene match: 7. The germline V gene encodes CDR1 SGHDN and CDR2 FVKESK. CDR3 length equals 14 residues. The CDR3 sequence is CASSRTTGVNTQYF. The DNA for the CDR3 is TGTGCCAGCAGCCGCACGACAGGGGTGAATACGCAGTATTTT.

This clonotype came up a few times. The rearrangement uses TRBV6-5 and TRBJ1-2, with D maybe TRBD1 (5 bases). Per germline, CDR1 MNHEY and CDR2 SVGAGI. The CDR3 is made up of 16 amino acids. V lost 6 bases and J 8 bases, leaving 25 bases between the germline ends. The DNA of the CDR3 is TGTGCCAGCAGAAATAGGAGGGGTGGACTAAGTAGGGGCTACACCTTC. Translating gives CASRNRRGGLSRGYTF.

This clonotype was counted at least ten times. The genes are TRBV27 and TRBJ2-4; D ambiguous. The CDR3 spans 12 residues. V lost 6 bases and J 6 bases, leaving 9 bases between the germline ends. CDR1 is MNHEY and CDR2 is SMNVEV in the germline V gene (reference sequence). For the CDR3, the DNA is TGTGCCAGCAGCTCGGACGGAAACATTCAGTACTTC. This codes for CASSSDGNIQYF.

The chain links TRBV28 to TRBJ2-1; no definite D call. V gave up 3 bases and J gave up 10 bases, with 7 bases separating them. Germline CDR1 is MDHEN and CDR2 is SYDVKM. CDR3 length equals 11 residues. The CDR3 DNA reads TGTGCCAGCAGTTTCCGGTGGGAGCAGTTCTTC. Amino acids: CASSFRWEQFF.